Sequencing of this TCR beta chain was carried out in a study of blood T cells in healthy people across ages. Germline values: CDR1 MNHEY, CDR2 SMNVEV (reference sequence). This CDR3 spans 15 amino acids. V was clipped by 0 bases and J by 5 bases, with 10 bases between them. This clonotype was recorded only once. Next came a second PCR, run for about 6 to 12 cycles, which used a sample-barcoded 5' primer along with a J-beta primer mix. Via MiXCR, TCRdb re-called the 5' RACE reads, giving one row per CDR3 protein. The sample lists around 800,000 distinct CDR3 sequences, approximately 44% seen once, with roughly 19% in the top ten.

Sequenced sample: blood. This clonotype originated in a man aged 55 to 69 in good health. The V call is TRBV27, the J call TRBJ2-2, with a weak D call TRBD1 (5 bases). This chain's CDR3 is CASSLSAGLTGELFF. The CDR3 DNA reads as TGTGCCAGCAGTTTATCAGCAGGGTTAACCGGGGAGCTGTTTTTT.